This is a list of T cell receptor beta chains from one sample in a study of shared clonotypes between healthy human individuals. Measured with immunoSEQ multiplex PCR; TCRdb has only the in-frame clones, and not every one. This table holds nearly 1 million clones, over 60% found once. Sequencing input: memory CD4+ T cells sorted from blood. Source of these receptors: a man aged 18 to 35 in good health. CDR3s include the opening cysteine and the closing phenylalanine or tryptophan. A D gene is named only where the DNA matches it firmly. Clone size is stated in some rows and not others, as once, few, many or a class when expanded.

>NA|TRBV2|NA|TRBJ2-2
TGTGCCAGCAGTGAACAGGGCTGGAACACCGGGGAGCTGTTTTTT
CASSEQGWNTGELFF
>TRBD1|TRBV11-2|NA|TRBJ1-2
TGTGCCAGCAGCTCAATGGGACAGGGAAGTGTCGGCTACACCTTC
CASSSMGQGSVGYTF
>TRBD1|TRBV30|NA|TRBJ1-6
TGTGCCTGGACTAGGGACAGGGTTGAAAATTCACCCCTCCACTTT
CAWTRDRVENSPLHF
>NA|TRBV27|NA|TRBJ1-6
TGTGCCAGCAGTTTTGCGAGCAAGGGGACCGTGTCACCCCTCCACTTT
CASSFASKGTVSPLHF
>NA|TRBV5-4|once|TRBJ2-1
TGTGCCAGCAGCTTGCTTTTTGGACAGTTGAGCAATGAGCAGTTCTTC
CASSLLFGQLSNEQFF
>TRBD2|TRBV9|NA|TRBJ2-7
TGTGCCAGCAGCGCCCTCAGCGGGAGCTCGTACGAGCAGTACTTC
CASSALSGSSYEQYF
>TRBD1|TRBV28|NA|TRBJ1-2
TGTGCCAGCGCACCATCCTCCAGGGACAGGGATTATGGCTACACCTTC
CASAPSSRDRDYGYTF
>NA|TRBV7-9|once|TRBJ2-7
TGTGCCAGCAGCCCCGGGCGTTCGCTATCCTACGAGCAGTACTTC
CASSPGRSLSYEQYF
>NA|TRBV2|NA|TRBJ2-7
TGTGCCAGCAGTCGCCGACTCCGGGACGAGCAGTACTTC
CASSRRLRDEQYF
>NA|TRBV6-4|NA|TRBJ2-7
TGTGCCAGCAATCGAGCGAGGGGTGTTAACTACGAGCAGTACTTC
CASNRARGVNYEQYF
>TRBD1|TRBV4-2|NA|TRBJ1-2
TGTGCCAGCAGCCAAGATGGGATGGCGGGACAGGGTAACTATGGCTACACCTTC
CASSQDGMAGQGNYGYTF
>TRBD2|TRBV28|once|TRBJ2-4
TGTGCCAGCAGTGTAAGACATGGGGGGGAACAAAACATTCAGTACTTC
CASSVRHGGEQNIQYF
>NA|TRBV19|NA|TRBJ2-3
TGTGCCAGTAGTATTCGGACGAGTAGACTATCAGATACGCAGTATTTT
CASSIRTSRLSDTQYF
>TRBD2|TRBV4-3|NA|TRBJ2-5
TGCGCCAGCAGCCCCGGGACTAGCGGGAGGCAAGAGACCCAGTACTTC
CASSPGTSGRQETQYF
>NA|TRBV11-2|few|TRBJ1-4
TGTGCCAGCAGCCATGGGGTCGACTTAGGAGGTGAAAAACTGTTTTTT
CASSHGVDLGGEKLFF
>TRBD1|TRBV5-4|many|TRBJ1-1
TGTGCCAGCAGCTTAAAGACAGGGAAGGGCACTGAAGCTTTCTTT
CASSLKTGKGTEAFF
>NA|TRBV11-2|NA|TRBJ1-2
TGTGCCAGCAGGCCTCTATCAACTAACTATGGCTACACCTTC
CASRPLSTNYGYTF
>NA|TRBV10-3|NA|TRBJ1-1
TGTGCCATCAGTCGAGACACCCTCACTGAAGCTTTCTTT
CAISRDTLTEAFF
>NA|TRBV6-1|NA|TRBJ2-3
TGTGCCAGCAGTGGGCGGACGCCAGGGGCAGATACGCAGTATTTT
CASSGRTPGADTQYF